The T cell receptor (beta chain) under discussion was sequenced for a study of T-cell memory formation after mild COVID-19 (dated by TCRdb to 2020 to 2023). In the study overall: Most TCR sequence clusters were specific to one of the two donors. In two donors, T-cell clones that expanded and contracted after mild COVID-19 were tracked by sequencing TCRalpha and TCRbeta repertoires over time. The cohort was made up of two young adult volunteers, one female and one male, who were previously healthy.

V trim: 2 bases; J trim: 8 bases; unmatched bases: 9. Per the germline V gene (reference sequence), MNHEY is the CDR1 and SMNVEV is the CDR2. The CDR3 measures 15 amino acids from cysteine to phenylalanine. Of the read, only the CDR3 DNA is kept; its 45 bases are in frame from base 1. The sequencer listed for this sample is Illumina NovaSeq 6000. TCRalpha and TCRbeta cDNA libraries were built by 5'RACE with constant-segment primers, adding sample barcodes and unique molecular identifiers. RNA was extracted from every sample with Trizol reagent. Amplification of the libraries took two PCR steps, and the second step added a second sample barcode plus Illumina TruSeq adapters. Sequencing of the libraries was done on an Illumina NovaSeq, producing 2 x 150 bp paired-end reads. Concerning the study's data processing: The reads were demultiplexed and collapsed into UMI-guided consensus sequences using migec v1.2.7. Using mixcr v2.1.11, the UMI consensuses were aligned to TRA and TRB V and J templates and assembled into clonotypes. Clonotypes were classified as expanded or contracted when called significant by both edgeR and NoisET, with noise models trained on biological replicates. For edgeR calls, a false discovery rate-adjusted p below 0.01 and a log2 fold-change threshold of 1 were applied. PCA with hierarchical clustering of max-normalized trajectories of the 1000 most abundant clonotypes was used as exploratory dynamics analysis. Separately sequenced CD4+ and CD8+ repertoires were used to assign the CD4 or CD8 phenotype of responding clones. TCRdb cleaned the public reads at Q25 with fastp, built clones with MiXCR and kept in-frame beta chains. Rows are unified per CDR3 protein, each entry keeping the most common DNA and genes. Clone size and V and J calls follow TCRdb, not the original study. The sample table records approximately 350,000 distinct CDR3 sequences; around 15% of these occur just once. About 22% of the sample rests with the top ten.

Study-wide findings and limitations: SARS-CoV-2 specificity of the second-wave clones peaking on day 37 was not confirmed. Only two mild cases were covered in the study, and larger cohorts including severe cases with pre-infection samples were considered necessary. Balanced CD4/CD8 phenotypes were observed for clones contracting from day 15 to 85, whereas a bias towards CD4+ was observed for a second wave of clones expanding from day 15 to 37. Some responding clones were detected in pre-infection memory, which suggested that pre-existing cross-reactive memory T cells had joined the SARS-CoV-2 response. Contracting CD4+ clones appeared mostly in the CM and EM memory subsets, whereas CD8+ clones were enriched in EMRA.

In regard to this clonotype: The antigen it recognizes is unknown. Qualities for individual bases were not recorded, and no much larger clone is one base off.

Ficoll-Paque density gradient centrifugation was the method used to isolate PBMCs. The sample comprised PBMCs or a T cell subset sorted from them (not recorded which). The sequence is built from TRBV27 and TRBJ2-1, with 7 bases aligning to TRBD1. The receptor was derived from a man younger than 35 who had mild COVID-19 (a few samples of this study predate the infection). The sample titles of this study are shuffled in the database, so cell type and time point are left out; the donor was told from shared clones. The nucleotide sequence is TGTGCCAGCAGTTTACCCCGTACAGGGGTCGATGAGCAGTTCTTC. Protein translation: CASSLPRTGVDEQFF.